This paragraph covers one TCR beta chain sequence. This sample was included in a study of radiotherapy plus CTLA-4 blockade in lung cancer. Looked up from germline, CDR1 is SGHTS and CDR2 is YDEGEE. The V end lost 0 bases, the J end lost 0 bases, and 6 bases lay between the germline ends. The CDR3 is 14 residues long. TCRdb's copy holds only in-frame clones and misses some; the assay was immunoSEQ multiplex PCR. Of roughly 50,000 clones detected, 70% to 80% appear once; the ten largest clones hold over 8.5%. The sequence was obtained from a human donor with non-small cell lung cancer who had stable disease on radiotherapy plus ipilimumab. V and J are TRBV5-8 and TRBJ2-5; no reliable D call. Sequencing was performed on peripheral blood, taken from a patient treated with radiotherapy plus ipilimumab. CDR3 nucleotide sequence: TGTGCCAGCAGCTTGGCCGAAGACCAAGAGACCCAGTACTTC. Translated, it gives CASSLAEDQETQYF.